This TCR beta chain appears in the sequencing data of a study of regulatory T cells in long-lasting Graves disease. Overall study: More than 5 years of antithyroid drugs with positive TSH receptor antibodies defined persistent Graves' disease.

Arm-PCR of CDR3 regions and iRepertoire HTBI primers were used to build TCR beta libraries. One entry per CDR3 protein, called by TCRdb with MiXCR from the multiplex PCR reads. The repertoire holds about 400,000 distinct CDR3 sequences, with roughly 20% as singletons. Time point meaning: persistent/refractory GD, antithyroid drugs over 5 years with positive TRAb. PBMCs were the source of the RNA used for TCR sequencing. Notes on the study in general: The researchers studied only peripheral blood, not thyroid tissue.

The CDR3 covers 11 residues. From germline, CDR1 is SQVTM and CDR2 ANQGSEA. This clonotype showed up just a few times. What it recognizes is unknown. An end of the junction differs from the germline gene, which may be a read error. The J gene is TRBJ1-1, the V gene TRBV29-1, with D maybe TRBD1 (6 bases). Material: peripheral blood mononuclear cells (PBMCs), obtained when the disease was refractory, from a patient treated with antithyroid drugs. The sequence came from a female donor with Graves disease. As DNA, the CDR3 is TGCAGCGTGGAAGGAGGGGGTGAAGCTTTCTTT. This gives the protein CSVEGGGEAFF. Full variable domain (outside the CDR3, taken from reference TRBV29-1 and TRBJ1-1): SAVISQKPSRDICQRGTSLTIQCQVDSQVTMMFWYRQQPGQSLTLIATANQGSEATYESGFVIDKFPISRPNLTFSTLTVSNMSPEDSSIYLCSVEGGGEAFFGQGTRLTVV.